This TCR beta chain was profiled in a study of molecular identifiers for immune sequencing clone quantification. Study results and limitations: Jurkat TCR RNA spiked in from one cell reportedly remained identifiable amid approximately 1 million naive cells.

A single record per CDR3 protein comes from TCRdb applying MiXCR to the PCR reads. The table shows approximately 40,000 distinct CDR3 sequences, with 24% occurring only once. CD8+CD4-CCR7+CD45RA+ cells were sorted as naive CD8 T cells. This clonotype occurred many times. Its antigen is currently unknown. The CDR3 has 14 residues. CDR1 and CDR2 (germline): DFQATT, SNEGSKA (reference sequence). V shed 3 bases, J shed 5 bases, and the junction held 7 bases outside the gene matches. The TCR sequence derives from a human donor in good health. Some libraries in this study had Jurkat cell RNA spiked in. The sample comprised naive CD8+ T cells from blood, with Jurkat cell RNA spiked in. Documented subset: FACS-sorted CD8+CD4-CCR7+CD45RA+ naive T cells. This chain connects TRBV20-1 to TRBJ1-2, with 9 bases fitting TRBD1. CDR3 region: CSASPAGQGYGYTF. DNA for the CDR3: TGCAGTGCTAGCCCTGCCGGACAGGGGTATGGCTACACCTTC.